These 4 T cell receptor beta chains originate from one sample sequenced in a study of T cells in Graves' hyperthyroidism and ophthalmopathy (dated by TCRdb to the late 2010s). Preparation of the library involved multiplex PCR. TCRdb shows the sequencer as Illumina HiSeq 2000. The TCR beta CDR3 regions were amplified from the RNA transcripts. For the first round of RT-PCR on the TCR CDR3, the HTBI primer set was used together with the Qiagen OneStep RT-PCR kit. TCRdb trimmed the raw reads at Q25, called clones with MiXCR and kept productive beta chains. Identical CDR3 protein sequences are pooled into one entry, listed with their most common genes and DNA. The sample data list about 580,000 distinct CDR3 sequences, and about 45% of these were observed just once. Around 7.7% of the sample is in the top ten clones. Sequenced: peripheral blood or thyroid tissue (not recorded which). These TCRs come from a woman aged 18 to 35 with Graves' hyperthyroidism.

In the case of this clonotype: One junction end does not reproduce the germline sequence, and a read error may be involved. The chain couples TRBV19 to TRBJ1-5; D is unresolved. Germline V CDR1 and CDR2: LNHDA, SQIVND (reference sequence). The CDR3 runs to 10 residues. The CDR3 nucleotides read TGTGCCGGTAGCAATCAGCCCCAGCATTTT. The encoded protein is CAGSNQPQHF.

CDR3 residues: CAISDYLGANTGAEAFF. The DNA for the CDR3 is TGTGCCATCAGTGACTATTTGGGTGCGAACACCGGGGCTGAAGCTTTCTTT. The gene calls are TRBV10-3 and TRBJ1-1; D unresolved. The CDR3 consists of 17 residues. The V gene's germline CDR1 is ENHRY and CDR2 SYGVKD. V lost 3 bases and J lost 6, with 23 bases in between.

The CDR3 loop reads CSEAGDSYGYTF. The CDR3 DNA sequence: TGCAGTGAAGCGGGGGACAGCTATGGCTACACCTTC. The genes are TRBV20-1 and TRBJ1-2; TRBD1 matches at 7 bases. V lost 7 bases to trimming and J lost 4 bases; unmatched junction nucleotides: 6. This CDR3 region has 12 residues. Germline V gene data show CDR1 as DFQATT and CDR2 as SNEGSKA (reference sequence).

Ten or more counts support this clonotype. The chain has TRBV25-1 and TRBJ1-4; the match to TRBD1 covers 10 bases. This CDR3 region has 18 residues. CDR1 is MGHDK and CDR2 is SYGVNS in the germline V gene. V lost 2 bases and J lost 4; bases outside the gene matches: 10. The CDR3 reads CASSETGTGAVGNEKLFF. The CDR3 coding sequence is TGTGCCAGCAGTGAAACCGGGACAGGGGCCGTGGGTAATGAAAAACTGTTTTTT. Complete variable domain (other parts from reference TRBV25-1 and TRBJ1-4): EADIYQTPRYLVIGTGKKITLECSQTMGHDKMYWYQQDPGMELHLIHYSYGVNSTEKGDLSSESTVSRIRTEHFPLTLESARPSHTSQYLCASSETGTGAVGNEKLFFGSGTQLSVL.